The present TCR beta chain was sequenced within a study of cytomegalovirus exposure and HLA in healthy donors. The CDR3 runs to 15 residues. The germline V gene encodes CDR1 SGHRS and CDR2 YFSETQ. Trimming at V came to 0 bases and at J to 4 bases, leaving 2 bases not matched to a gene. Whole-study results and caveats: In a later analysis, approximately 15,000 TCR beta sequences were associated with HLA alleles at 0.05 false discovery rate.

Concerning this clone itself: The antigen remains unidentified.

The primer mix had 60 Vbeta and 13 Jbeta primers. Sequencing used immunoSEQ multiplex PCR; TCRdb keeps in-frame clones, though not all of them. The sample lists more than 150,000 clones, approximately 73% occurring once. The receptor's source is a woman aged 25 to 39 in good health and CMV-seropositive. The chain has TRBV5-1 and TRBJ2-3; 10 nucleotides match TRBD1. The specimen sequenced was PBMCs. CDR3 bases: TGCGCCAGCAGCTTGGGACAGGGGGCTGCAGATACGCAGTATTTT. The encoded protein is CASSLGQGAADTQYF.